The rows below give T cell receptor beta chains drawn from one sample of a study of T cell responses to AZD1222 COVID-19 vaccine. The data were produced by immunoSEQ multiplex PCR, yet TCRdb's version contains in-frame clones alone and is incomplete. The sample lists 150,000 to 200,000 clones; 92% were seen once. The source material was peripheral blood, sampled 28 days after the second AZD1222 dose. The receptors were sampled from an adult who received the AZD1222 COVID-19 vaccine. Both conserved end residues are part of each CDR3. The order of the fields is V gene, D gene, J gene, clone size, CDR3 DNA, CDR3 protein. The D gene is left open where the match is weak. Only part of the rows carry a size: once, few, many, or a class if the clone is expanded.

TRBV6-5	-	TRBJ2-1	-	TGTGCCAGCAGTTACCAAGGCTCTGAGCAGTTCTTC	CASSYQGSEQFF
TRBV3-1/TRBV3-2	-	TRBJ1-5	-	TGTGCCAGCAGCCACAGGGATCAGCCCCAGCATTTT	CASSHRDQPQHF
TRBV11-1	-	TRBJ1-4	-	TGTGCCAGCAGCGCGACCGCAACTAATGAAAAACTGTTTTTT	CASSATATNEKLFF
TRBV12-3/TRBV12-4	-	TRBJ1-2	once	TGTGCCAGCAGTACTGCGAGCTATGGCTACACCTTC	CASSTASYGYTF
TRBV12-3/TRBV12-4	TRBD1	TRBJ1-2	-	TGTGCCAGCAGTCTCCAGGGGGATGGCGTCTACACCTTC	CASSLQGDGVYTF
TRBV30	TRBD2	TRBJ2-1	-	TGTGCCTGGAGTGGACTAGCGGGAGATCCCGATGAGCAGTTCTTC	CAWSGLAGDPDEQFF
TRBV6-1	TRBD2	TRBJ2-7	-	TGTGCCAGCAGTGAACTAGCGGGAGAGGGCTACGAGCAGTACTTC	CASSELAGEGYEQYF
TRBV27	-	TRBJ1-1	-	TGTGCCAGCAGTTTAAGGGGTGCCACTGAAGCTTTCTTT	CASSLRGATEAFF
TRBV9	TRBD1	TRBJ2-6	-	TGTGCCAGCAGCCCACACCTGGGGACAGGGGCCGCTTCTGGGGCCAACGTCCTGACTTTC	CASSPHLGTGAASGANVLTF
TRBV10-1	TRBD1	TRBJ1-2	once	TGCGCCAGCAGTGCTGGGACAGTCTATGGCTACACCTTC	CASSAGTVYGYTF
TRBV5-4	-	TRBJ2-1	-	TGTGCCAGCAGCTTGCCTCGGGCTGAGCAGTTCTTC	CASSLPRAEQFF
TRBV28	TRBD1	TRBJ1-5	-	TGTGCCAGCAGTTTACAGGGGGGCAATCAGCCCCAGCATTTT	CASSLQGGNQPQHF
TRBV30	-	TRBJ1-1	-	TGTGCCTGCCGGCTCTTTGGAGGGGGCACTGAAGCTTTCTTT	CACRLFGGGTEAFF
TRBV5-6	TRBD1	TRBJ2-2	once	TGTGCCAGCAGCTTCACAGGGGTGAACACCGGGGAGCTGTTTTTT	CASSFTGVNTGELFF
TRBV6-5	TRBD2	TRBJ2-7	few	TGTGCCAGCAGTTATTCCGCGGGAGAGTCCTACGAGCAGTACTTC	CASSYSAGESYEQYF
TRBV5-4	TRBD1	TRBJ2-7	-	TGTGCCAGCAGCTTATACAGGGGCTACGAGCAGTACTTC	CASSLYRGYEQYF
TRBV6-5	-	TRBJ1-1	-	TGTGCCAGCGAGAGGGGGGGGCACATGAACACTGAAGCTTTCTTT	CASERGGHMNTEAFF
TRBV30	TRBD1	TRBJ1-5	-	TGTGCCTGGAGCCCGGGGCCCAGACAGGGTCAGCCCCAGCATTTT	CAWSPGPRQGQPQHF
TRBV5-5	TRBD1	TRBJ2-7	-	TGTGCCAGTTTACAGGGGGCCTCCTACGAGCAGTACTTC	CASLQGASYEQYF
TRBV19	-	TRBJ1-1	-	TGTGCCAGTAAGCGCCAGCTATACACTGAAGCTTTCTTT	CASKRQLYTEAFF
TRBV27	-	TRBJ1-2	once	TGTGCCAGCAGTCCAAACCAACGAAGTACAGGGTCTAACTATGGCTACACCTTC	CASSPNQRSTGSNYGYTF
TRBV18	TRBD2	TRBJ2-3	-	TGTGCCAGCTCACCCGGACTAGCGGGGACCCGCACAGATACGCAGTATTTT	CASSPGLAGTRTDTQYF
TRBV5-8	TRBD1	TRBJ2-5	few	TGTGCCAGCAGCTTTACGGGACAGGCCCAAGAGACCCAGTACTTC	CASSFTGQAQETQYF
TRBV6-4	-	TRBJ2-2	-	TGTGCCACATCCCGTCTAGCCGATGGGGACACCGGGGAGCTGTTTTTT	CATSRLADGDTGELFF
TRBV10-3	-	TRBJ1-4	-	TGTGCCATCAGCACGGACGGTAATGAAAAACTGTTTTTT	CAISTDGNEKLFF
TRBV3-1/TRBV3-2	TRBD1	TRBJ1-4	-	TGTGCCAGCAGTCGACAGGGGGGAAATGAAAAACTGTTTTTT	CASSRQGGNEKLFF
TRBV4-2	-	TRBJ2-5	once	TGTGCCAGCAGCCAACTGGGGCAACAGGCCCAAGAGACCCAGTACTTC	CASSQLGQQAQETQYF
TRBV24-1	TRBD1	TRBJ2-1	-	TGTGCCACCAGTGCCCCGGGACAGGTAGACAATGAGCAGTTCTTC	CATSAPGQVDNEQFF
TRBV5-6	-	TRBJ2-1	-	TGTGCCAGCAGCTTGGTTGTGGCAAGGTACAATGAGCAGTTCTTC	CASSLVVARYNEQFF
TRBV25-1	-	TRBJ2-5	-	TGTGCCAGCAGCCCCCCCCCGGGGCAAGAGACCCAGTACTTC	CASSPPPGQETQYF
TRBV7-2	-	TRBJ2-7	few	TGTGCCAGCAGCTTATCGCCAGCAGACGGTTACGAGCAGTACTTC	CASSLSPADGYEQYF
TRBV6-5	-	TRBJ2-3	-	TGTGCCAGCAGTCCACAGGTTACGAACAGAGATACGCAGTATTTT	CASSPQVTNRDTQYF
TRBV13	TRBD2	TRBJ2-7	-	TGTGCCAGCAGCTTAGTACTAGCGGGAGCTAACTACGAGCAGTACTTC	CASSLVLAGANYEQYF
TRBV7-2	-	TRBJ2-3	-	TGTGCCAGCCTAGCTTACCCAGATACGCAGTATTTT	CASLAYPDTQYF
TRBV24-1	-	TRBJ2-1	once	TGTGCCACCAGTGGGTGGTCCCCGGACTCCTACAATGAGCAGTTCTTC	CATSGWSPDSYNEQFF
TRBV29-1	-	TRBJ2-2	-	TGCAGCGTTGATTATGGGGAGAACACCGGGGAGCTGTTTTTT	CSVDYGENTGELFF
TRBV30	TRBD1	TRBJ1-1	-	TGTGCCTGGACCGAACTTGTACAGGGGGAAGTTTTCTTT	CAWTELVQGEVFF
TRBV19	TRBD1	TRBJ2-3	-	TGTGCCAGTAGAGCCGACAGGGGTAGAGATACGCAGTATTTT	CASRADRGRDTQYF
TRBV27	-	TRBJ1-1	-	TGTGCCAGTCAGGGGACTGAAGCTTTCTTT	CASQGTEAFF
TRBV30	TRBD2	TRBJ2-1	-	TGTGCCTGGACTAAACTAGCGGCCAATGAGCAGTTCTTC	CAWTKLAANEQFF
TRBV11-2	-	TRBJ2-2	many	TGTGCCAGCAGCTTAGATGTAGTAAGCACCGGGGAGCTGTTTTTT	CASSLDVVSTGELFF
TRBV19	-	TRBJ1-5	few	TGTGCCAGTAGTACCTGGCCTGATCAGCCCCAGCATTTT	CASSTWPDQPQHF
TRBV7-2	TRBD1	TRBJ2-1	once	TGTGCCAGCAGCCTAATAACAGGGGTGAGAGAGCAGTTCTTC	CASSLITGVREQFF
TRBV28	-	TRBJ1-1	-	TGTGCCAGCAGCCTGAAACCCCCGACTGTGAACACTGAAGCTTTCTTT	CASSLKPPTVNTEAFF
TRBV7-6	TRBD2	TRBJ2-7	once	TGTGCCAGCAGCCCCTCTAGCGGGGGGTCGAACTACGAGCAGTACTTC	CASSPSSGGSNYEQYF
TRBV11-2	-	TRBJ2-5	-	TGTGCCAGCAGCTTAAATCGGGGGGCCGAGACCCAGTACTTC	CASSLNRGAETQYF
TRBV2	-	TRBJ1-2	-	TGTGCCAGCAGTGAAGGCAGCTCGAACTATGGCTACACCTTC	CASSEGSSNYGYTF
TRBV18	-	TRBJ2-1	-	TGTGCCAGCTCACCACAGGCGGACTGGGGCCATGAGCAGTTCTTC	CASSPQADWGHEQFF